This T cell receptor (beta chain) was sequenced for a study of human T cells and chemical hapten exposure. Background on the study: Small differences in pooled library volume mainly drove the variation in TCR yields per sample.

Regarding time point: patch test 3, about 24 weeks after DPC sensitization. Stated treatment: therapeutic diphenylcyclopropenone sensitization with weekly scalp DPC. The CDR3 covers 14 residues. The germline V gene has CDR1 MNHNS and CDR2 SASEGT. Trimming took 7 bases from V and 5 from J; bases not matched to a gene: 4. Each CDR3 protein is one row after TCRdb ran MiXCR on the RACE reads. The sample shows 150,000 to 200,000 distinct CDR3 sequences, more than 20% of them seen only once. The sequence was collected from a woman between 40 and 50 years old with alopecia areata. Some clones in this sample may be carry-over from other donors' samples. This rearrangement joins TRBV6-1 to TRBJ2-2, with TRBD2 matching over 10 bases. The sample was whole blood, taken in connection with sensitization to the hapten diphenylcyclopropenone (DPC). The CDR3 sequence is CASTGLATTGELFF. The DNA for the CDR3 is TGTGCCAGCACGGGACTAGCGACGACCGGGGAGCTGTTTTTT.